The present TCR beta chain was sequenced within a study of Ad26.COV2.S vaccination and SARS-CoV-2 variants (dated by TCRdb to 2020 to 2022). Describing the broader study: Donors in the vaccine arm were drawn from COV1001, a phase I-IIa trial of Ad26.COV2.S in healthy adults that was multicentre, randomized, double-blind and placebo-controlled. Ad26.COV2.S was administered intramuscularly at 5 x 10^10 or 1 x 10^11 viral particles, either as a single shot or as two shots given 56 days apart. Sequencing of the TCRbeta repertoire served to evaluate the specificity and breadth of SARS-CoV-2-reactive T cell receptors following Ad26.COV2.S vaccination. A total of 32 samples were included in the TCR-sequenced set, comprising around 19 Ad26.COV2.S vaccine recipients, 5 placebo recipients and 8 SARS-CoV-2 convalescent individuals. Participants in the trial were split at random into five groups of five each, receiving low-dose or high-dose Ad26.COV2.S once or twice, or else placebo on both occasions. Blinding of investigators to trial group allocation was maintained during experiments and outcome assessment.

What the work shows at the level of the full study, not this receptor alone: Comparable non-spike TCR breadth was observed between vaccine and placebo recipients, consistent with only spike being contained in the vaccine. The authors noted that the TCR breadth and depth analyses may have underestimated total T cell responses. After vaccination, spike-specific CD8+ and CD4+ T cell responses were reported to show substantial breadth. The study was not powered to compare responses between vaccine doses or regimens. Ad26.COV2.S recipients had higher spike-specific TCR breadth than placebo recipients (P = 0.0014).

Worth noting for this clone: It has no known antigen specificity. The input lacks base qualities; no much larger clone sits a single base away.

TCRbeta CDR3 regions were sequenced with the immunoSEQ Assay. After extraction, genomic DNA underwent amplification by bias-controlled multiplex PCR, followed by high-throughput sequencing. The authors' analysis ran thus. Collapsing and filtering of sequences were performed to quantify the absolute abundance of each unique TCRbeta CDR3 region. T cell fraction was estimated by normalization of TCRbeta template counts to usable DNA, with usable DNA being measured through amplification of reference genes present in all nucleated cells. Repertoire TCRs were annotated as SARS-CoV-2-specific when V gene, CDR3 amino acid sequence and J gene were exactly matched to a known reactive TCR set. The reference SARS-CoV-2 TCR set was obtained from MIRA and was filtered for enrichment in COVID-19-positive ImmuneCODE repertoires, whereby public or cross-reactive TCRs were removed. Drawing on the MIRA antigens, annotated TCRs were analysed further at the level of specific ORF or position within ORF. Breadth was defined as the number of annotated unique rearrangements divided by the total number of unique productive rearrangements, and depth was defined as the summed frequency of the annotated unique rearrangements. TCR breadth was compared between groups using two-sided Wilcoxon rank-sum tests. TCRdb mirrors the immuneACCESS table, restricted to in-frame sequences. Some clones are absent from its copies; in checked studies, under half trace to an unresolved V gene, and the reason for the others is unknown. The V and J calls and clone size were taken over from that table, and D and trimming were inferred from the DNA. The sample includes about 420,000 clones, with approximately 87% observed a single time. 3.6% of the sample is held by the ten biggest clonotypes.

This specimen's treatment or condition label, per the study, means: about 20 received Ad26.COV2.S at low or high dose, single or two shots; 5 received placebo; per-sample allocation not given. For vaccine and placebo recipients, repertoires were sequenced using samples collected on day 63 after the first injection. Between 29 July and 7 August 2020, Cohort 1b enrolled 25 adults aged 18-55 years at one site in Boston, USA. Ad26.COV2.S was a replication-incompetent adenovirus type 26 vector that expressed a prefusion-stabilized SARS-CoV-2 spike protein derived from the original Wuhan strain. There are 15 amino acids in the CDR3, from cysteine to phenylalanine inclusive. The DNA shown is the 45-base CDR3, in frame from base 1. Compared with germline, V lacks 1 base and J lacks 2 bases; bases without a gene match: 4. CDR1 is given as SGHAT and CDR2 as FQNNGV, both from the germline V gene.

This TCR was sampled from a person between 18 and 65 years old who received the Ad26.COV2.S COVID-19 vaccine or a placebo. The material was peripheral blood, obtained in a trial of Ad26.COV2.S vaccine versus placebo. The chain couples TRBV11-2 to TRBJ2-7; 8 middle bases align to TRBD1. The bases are TGTGCCAGCAGCTTAGCCAGGGGGCCCACCTACGAGCAGTACTTC. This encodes CASSLARGPTYEQYF. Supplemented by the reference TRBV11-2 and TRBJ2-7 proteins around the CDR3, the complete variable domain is EAGVAQSPRYKIIEKRQSVAFWCNPISGHATLYWYQQILGQGPKLLIQFQNNGVVDDSQLPKDRFSAERLKGVDSTLKIQPAKLEDSAVYLCASSLARGPTYEQYFGPGTRLTVT.